This T cell receptor beta chain was sequenced for a study of shared clonotypes between healthy human individuals. Notes on the study in general: Among donors, clonotype sharing was expected to be affected by sequencing depth.

This CDR3 comprises 14 residues. Germline values: CDR1 SNHLY, CDR2 FYNNEI. V lost 2 bases, J lost 2 bases, and 8 bases lay in between. Produced via immunoSEQ multiplex PCR; TCRdb's table is partial and in-frame only. The top ten clones hold about 12% of a sample with roughly 490,000 clones, roughly 85% of them seen once. Concerning this clone: Its matching antigen is unknown.

What was sequenced was PBMCs. The V call is TRBV2, the J call TRBJ2-3; D unclear. The receptor was isolated from a woman between 40 and 50 years old in good health. Some clones in this sample may be carry-over from other donors' samples. The CDR3 coding sequence is TGTGCCAGCAGTGAATTGGTACACACAGATACGCAGTATTTT. Translating it yields CASSELVHTDTQYF. Based on the CDR3 plus reference TRBV2 and TRBJ2-3, the full variable domain is EPEVTQTPSHQVTQMGQEVILRCVPISNHLYFYWYRQILGQKVEFLVSFYNNEISEKSEIFDDQFSVERPDGSNFTLKIRSTKLEDSAMYFCASSELVHTDTQYFGPGTRLTVL.